The 27 T cell receptor beta chains listed next were all sequenced from one sample in a study of T cells in Graves' hyperthyroidism and ophthalmopathy. From RNA transcripts, TCR beta CDR3 regions were amplified. When the TCR CDR3 underwent first-round RT-PCR, the HTBI primer set was used. TCRdb itself ran the multiplex PCR reads through MiXCR, one entry per CDR3 protein. The sample includes 800,000 or so distinct CDR3 sequences, around 38% of them seen just once. Material for sequencing was blood. The receptor source for this set is a man younger than 35 with Graves' hyperthyroidism.

In this sample, this clonotype turned up a few times. This chain connects TRBV9 to TRBJ2-2; D may be TRBD1 or TRBD2 (7 bases each). Germline CDR1 and CDR2: SGDLS and YYNGEE. The CDR3 sequence is 17 residues long. V was clipped by 5 bases and J by 3 bases, with 20 bases between them. CDR3 sequence (DNA): TGTGCCAGCAGGAAGGCAGGGGGAGGGCCTGACACCGGGGAGCTGTTTTTT. This encodes CASRKAGGGPDTGELFF.

This clonotype was recorded many times. J is TRBJ2-2 and V is TRBV29-1, with unresolved D. CDR1 and CDR2 (germline): SQVTM, ANQGSEA. V was trimmed by 6 bases and J by 6 bases, leaving 8 bases between them. The CDR3 has 11 residues. The CDR3 DNA sequence: TGCAGCGTGAGAAGCGCCGGGGAGCTGTTTTTT. Amino acid sequence: CSVRSAGELFF.

This clonotype was observed at least ten times. The V gene is TRBV11-3, the J gene TRBJ1-1, with D hard to call. The CDR3 extends over 13 amino acids. Germline CDR1 and CDR2: SGHNT and YENEEA. V was pared by 3 bases and J by 3 bases, with 8 bases between. The CDR3 nucleotides read TGTGCCAGCAGCTTCCTACCAGACACTGAAGCTTTCTTT. Its translation is CASSFLPDTEAFF.

V is TRBV24-1 and J is TRBJ1-2; no definite D call. The CDR3 runs to 11 residues. V lost 10 bases to trimming and J lost 8 bases, with 13 bases between them. Germline CDR1 and CDR2: KGHDR and SFDVKD. The CDR3 protein is CATNEREGYTF. CDR3 coding DNA: TGTGCCACTAACGAGCGGGAGGGCTACACCTTC.

This clonotype was recorded once. A much larger clonotype is one base distant, so this may be a read error. This chain connects TRBV7-2 to TRBJ2-5, with 8 positions matching TRBD1. Germline V lookup: CDR1 SGHTA, CDR2 FQGNSA. This CDR3 region has 13 residues. The CDR3 bases are TGTGCCGGCAGCCTACAGGGGGATGAGACCCAGTACTTC. It translates to CAGSLQGDETQYF.

This clonotype has ten or more counts. The rearrangement links TRBV12-3 or TRBV12-4 to TRBJ2-5; D is perhaps TRBD1 or TRBD2 (5 bases each). Trimming stripped 5 bases from V and 3 bases from J, with 10 bases between. The CDR3 runs 13 residues. The chain's CDR3 is CASSQQEEETQYF. DNA for the CDR3: TGTGCCAGCAGTCAACAGGAGGAAGAGACCCAGTACTTC.

The J gene is TRBJ2-7, the V gene TRBV6-6; D is unresolved. This CDR3 spans 15 amino acids. V was clipped by 11 bases and J by 1 base, with 21 bases between them. The germline V gene encodes CDR1 MNHNY and CDR2 SVGAGI (reference sequence). CDR3 DNA sequence: TGTGCCGCCTCACCCCAGAGGAGCTTTTCCTACGAGCAGTACTTC. It codes for CAASPQRSFSYEQYF.

Ten or more counts support this clonotype. This chain joins TRBV12-3 or TRBV12-4 and TRBJ1-2, with D unresolved. The CDR3 totals 16 residues. Between the trimmed V and J ends, which lost 5 bases and 6 bases, there was a span of 22 bases. CDR3 sequence (DNA): TGTGCCAGCAGTCCCAGGACCAGAAGCCTCGGGGATGGCTACACCTTC. Its translation: CASSPRTRSLGDGYTF.

This clonotype appeared many times. The chain employs TRBV7-9 and TRBJ1-1, with TRBD1 as a possible D gene (5 bases). The CDR3 is 13 amino acids. Germline V gene sequence: CDR1 SEHNR, CDR2 FQNEAQ (reference sequence). Trimming removed 0 bases from V and 7 bases from J, with 9 bases in between. The CDR3 spells CASSLAVGGEAFF. The CDR3 region has the DNA TGTGCCAGCAGCTTAGCCGTTGGGGGTGAAGCTTTCTTT.

With respect to this clonotype: The junction shows a germline mismatch at one end, possibly a read error. The gene calls are TRBV7-2 and TRBJ1-2; no definite D call. The CDR3 is made up of 16 amino acids. Germline lookup yields CDR1 SGHTA and CDR2 FQGNSA. CDR3 in amino acids: CASSHTTGLRMNGYTF. CDR3 nucleotide sequence: TGCGCCAGCAGTCACACAACGGGTTTAAGGATGAATGGCTACACCTTC.

The rearrangement uses TRBV28 and TRBJ2-5, with a weak D call TRBD1 (5 bases). The CDR3 loop spans 14 amino acids. Germline CDR1 is MDHEN and CDR2 is SYDVKM. V lost 6 bases and J 3 bases, leaving 14 bases between the germline ends. The CDR3 nucleotides are TGTGCCAGCAGGGGATACAGGATTAAAGAGACCCAGTACTTC. It codes for CASRGYRIKETQYF. Full variable domain (missing parts from reference TRBV28 and TRBJ2-5): DVKVTQSSRYLVKRTGEKVFLECVQDMDHENMFWYRQDPGLGLRLIYFSYDVKMKEKGDIPEGYSVSREKKERFSLILESASTNQTSMYLCASRGYRIKETQYFGPGTRLLVL.

The genes are TRBV7-9 and TRBJ1-1, with D maybe TRBD1 (6 bases). Germline CDR1 and CDR2: SEHNR and FQNEAQ (reference sequence). V was cut by 3 bases and J by 8 bases, with 13 bases left in between. The CDR3 extends over 13 amino acids. Here the CDR3 reads CASSFSGTPEAFF. CDR3 DNA sequence: TGTGCCAGCAGCTTTTCCGGGACACCCGAAGCTTTCTTT.

About this clonotype: The CDR3 does not end in the conserved phenylalanine or tryptophan, so this is likely a read error. The limits of the CDR3 on the DNA are not certain, so only TCRdb's listed CDR3 is given. The rearrangement links TRBV7-6 to TRBJ1-4. Germline V CDR1 and CDR2: SGHVS, FNYEAQ. The CDR3 contains 12 residues when both ends are counted. The CDR3 is CASSFIGGRQNY.

This chain links TRBV4-2 with TRBJ2-5; 8 nucleotides match TRBD1. Germline assignment: CDR1 LGHNA and CDR2 YNFKEQ. The CDR3 runs to 15 residues. Trimming cost V 0 bases and J 1 base; bases outside gene matches: 1. The DNA for the CDR3 is TGTGCCAGCAGCCAAGAGGACAGGGCCCAAGAGACCCAGTACTTC. This gives the protein CASSQEDRAQETQYF.

Regarding this clonotype: One end of the junction fails to match germline, which may point to a read error. This chain uses TRBV7-9 with TRBJ1-1; D is uncertain. Germline V gene data show CDR1 as SEHNR and CDR2 as FQNEAQ (reference sequence). This CDR3 is 15 amino acids long. The CDR3 DNA sequence: TGCGCCAGCAGCCCCCTGGGCAACATGAACACTGAAGCTTTCTTT. Residues: CASSPLGNMNTEAFF.

The table lists this clonotype with many counts. The gene calls are TRBV29-1 and TRBJ2-7; 14 nucleotides match TRBD2. Germline trimming cut 6 bases from V and 4 bases from J; bases unmatched to any gene: 14. Germline CDR1 is SQVTM and CDR2 is ANQGSEA. There are 17 residues in the CDR3. In nucleotides, the CDR3 is TGCAGCGTGGCGGGACTAGCGGGAGTCGGTACGGGGTACGAGCAGTACTTC. Amino acid sequence: CSVAGLAGVGTGYEQYF.

This clonotype was detected many times. V and J are TRBV7-2 and TRBJ2-7, with D hard to call. The CDR3 spans 14 residues. V was pared by 0 bases and J by 5 bases, with 11 bases between. Germline loops: CDR1 SGHTA, CDR2 FQGNSA. CDR3 sequence (DNA): TGTGCCAGCAGCTTAGCTCGTGTGGTCCACGAGCAGTACTTC. This sequence encodes CASSLARVVHEQYF.

This clonotype has a single count. The rearrangement links TRBV14 to TRBJ1-1, with no clear D. V lost 1 base, J lost 3 bases, and 12 bases lay in between. Germline V lookup: CDR1 SGHDN, CDR2 FVKESK. This CDR3 comprises 15 residues. Here the CDR3 DNA reads TGTGCCAGCAGCCAAGGAGGCGATAGCTACACTGAAGCTTTCTTT. Translation gives CASSQGGDSYTEAFF. Full variable domain (missing parts from reference TRBV14 and TRBJ1-1): EAGVTQFPSHSVIEKGQTVTLRCDPISGHDNLYWYRRVMGKEIKFLLHFVKESKQDESGMPNNRFLAERTGGTYSTLKVQPAELEDSGVYFCASSQGGDSYTEAFFGQGTRLTVV.

The CDR3 spells CASSPQGENGYTF. CDR3 nucleotide sequence: TGTGCCAGCAGCCCTCAGGGGGAGAATGGCTACACCTTC. J is TRBJ1-2 and V is TRBV25-1; 7 bases fit TRBD1. This CDR3 is built from 13 residues. The V segment lost 6 bases and the J segment 6 bases; nucleotides outside the gene matches: 7. The germline gives CDR1 MGHDK, CDR2 SYGVNS.

This clonotype was counted ten times or more. CDR3 in amino acids: CASSQRQGNNVLTF. DNA of the CDR3: TGTGCCAGCAGCCAAAGACAGGGGAACAACGTCCTGACTTTC. The V gene is TRBV7-9, the J gene TRBJ2-6; 8 bases fit TRBD1. Per the germline V gene, CDR1 is SEHNR and CDR2 is FQNEAQ (reference sequence). The CDR3 is 14 residues long. The J segment lost 9 bases and the V segment lost 5 bases, leaving 6 bases of the junction unmatched.

This clonotype was detected ten times or more. The chain links TRBV4-2 to TRBJ1-6, with TRBD1 identical over 7 bases. The CDR3 runs to 13 residues. The germline V gene encodes CDR1 LGHNA and CDR2 YNFKEQ. Trimming cost V 3 bases and J 9 bases; bases outside gene matches: 2. CDR3 bases: TGTGCCAGCAGCCAGACAGGGACTTCACCCCTCCACTTT. As protein: CASSQTGTSPLHF.

The chain combines TRBV5-5 with TRBJ1-1, with 10 bases lining up with TRBD1. Germline V gene data show CDR1 as SGHKS and CDR2 as YYEKEE (reference sequence). This CDR3 is built from 15 residues. V dropped 4 bases and J dropped 4; count of bases not matched to a gene: 7. The DNA of the CDR3 is TGTGCCAGCAGCCCCTGGGACAGGGGTGGCACTGAAGCTTTCTTT. Residues: CASSPWDRGGTEAFF.

This clonotype was seen ten or more times. In nucleotides, the CDR3 is TGTGCCAGTCTAAAGACCGATAGGACTGAAGCTTTCTTT. It encodes CASLKTDRTEAFF. The chain joins TRBV19 to TRBJ1-1; D call uncertain. V shed 8 bases and J shed 5 bases, with 15 bases lying between them. This CDR3 contains 13 residues. Germline values: CDR1 LNHDA, CDR2 SQIVND (reference sequence).

The gene calls are TRBV3-1 and TRBJ1-3; D remains ambiguous. CDR1 and CDR2 from the germline V gene are LGHDT and YNNKEL (reference sequence). This CDR3 has 16 amino acids. With 4 bases removed from V and 2 bases from J, the gap between germline ends came to 15 bases. CDR3 loop: CASSLSGSQAGNTIYF. DNA for the CDR3: TGTGCCAGCAGCCTCTCAGGATCTCAGGCTGGAAACACCATATATTTT. The whole variable domain, remainder taken from reference TRBV3-1 and TRBJ1-3, is DTAVSQTPKYLVTQMGNDKSIKCEQNLGHDTMYWYKQDSKKFLKIMFSYNNKELIINETVPNRFSPKSPDKAHLNLHINSLELGDSAVYFCASSLSGSQAGNTIYFGEGSWLTVV.

This clonotype was counted at least ten times. The chain has TRBV7-9 and TRBJ1-6; D unclear. The V gene's germline CDR1 is SEHNR and CDR2 FQNEAQ (reference sequence). Trimming took off 1 base at V and 11 bases at J, with 12 bases between the two ends. The CDR3 extends over 14 amino acids. CDR3 sequence reads: CASSLDPSDPPLHF. DNA for the CDR3: TGTGCCAGCAGCTTAGACCCGTCAGATCCACCCCTCCACTTT. Full variable domain (missing parts from reference TRBV7-9 and TRBJ1-6): DTGVSQNPRHKITKRGQNVTFRCDPISEHNRLYWYRQTLGQGPEFLTYFQNEAQLEKSRLLSDRFSAERPKGSFSTLEIQRTEQGDSAMYLCASSLDPSDPPLHFGNGTRLTVT.

The J gene is TRBJ1-6, the V gene TRBV2; 11 bases are shared with TRBD1. Per the germline V gene, CDR1 is SNHLY and CDR2 is FYNNEI. The ends lost 5 bases at V and 0 bases at J; junction bases unmatched: 9. CDR3 size: 19 residues. CDR3 sequence reads: CASSKPTGTGGSYNSPLHF. In DNA form, the CDR3 reads TGTGCCAGCAGTAAACCTACCGGGACAGGGGGCTCCTATAATTCACCCCTCCACTTT.

The V call is TRBV25-1, the J call TRBJ2-5; 10 nucleotides match TRBD2. This CDR3 contains 15 residues. Germline V gene sequence: CDR1 MGHDK, CDR2 SYGVNS. V was clipped by 7 bases and J by 3 bases; unmatched bases: 8. CDR3 sequence (DNA): TGTGCCAGCACACCTCTAGCGGGAGCTGAAGAGACCCAGTACTTC. It is translated as CASTPLAGAEETQYF.